The sequence of this T cell receptor (beta chain) was determined in a study of cytomegalovirus exposure and HLA in healthy donors. Study-wide results and limits: Sequencing artifact likely explains a cluster of highly shared sequence variants. TCR beta chains numbering more than 150 were designated cytomegalovirus-associated. Cytomegalovirus status was reportedly diagnosed by the classifier with high sensitivity and specificity. TCR beta sequences numbering around 15,000 were associated with HLA alleles at 0.05 false discovery rate in a later analysis.

Deletions cut 4 bases from V and 2 bases from J, with 8 bases between. Germline loops: CDR1 KGHSH, CDR2 LQKENI. The CDR3 has 13 amino acids. Note on this clone: Its specificity is unknown.

PCR amplification relied on 60 Vbeta primers (plus 13 Jbeta primers). Assay: immunoSEQ multiplex PCR; the TCRdb copy retains only in-frame clones and omits some. This repertoire shows about 94,000 clones, roughly 80% found once; its top ten account for about a tenth. The sequence was collected from a human donor in good health. The V gene is TRBV18, the J gene TRBJ2-5; D is possibly TRBD1 (5 bases). The sequencing input was PBMCs. The CDR3 here is CASSRTRQETQYF. The CDR3 DNA is TGTGCCAGCTCACGGACAAGGCAAGAGACCCAGTACTTC.